Listed here is a single TCR beta chain. The data are from a study of blood T cell repertoires in COVID-19. At the level of the study: There were acute and convalescent COVID-19 samples, and they came from the United States, Italy and Spain. From T cells, B-cell-depleted T cells, or PBMCs came the material, which was cDNA or gDNA.

As originally analysed: The assay estimated nucleated cells by amplifying reference gene primers. Using immunoSEQ multiplex PCR, the repertoire was profiled, and TCRdb retains in-frame clones only, with some absent. V, J and clone size reflect that table, while D and trimming were determined from the DNA. The sample has about 150,000 clones, roughly 90% seen once. Sequencing was carried out using peripheral blood. The receptor was derived from a human donor with COVID-19, enrolled during active disease. The donor label of this sample is uncertain.

Here the CDR3 DNA reads TGTGCCAGCAGCCAGGGGGGTTCACCCCTCCACTTT. This translates into CASSQGGSPLHF. This chain uses TRBV3-1 (or the pseudogene TRBV3-2) with TRBJ1-6; D perhaps matches TRBD1 (5 bases). Trimming pared 3 bases from V and 9 bases from J, leaving 6 bases between. The CDR3 length is 12 residues. Looked up from germline, CDR1 is LGHDT and CDR2 is YNNKEL (reference sequence).